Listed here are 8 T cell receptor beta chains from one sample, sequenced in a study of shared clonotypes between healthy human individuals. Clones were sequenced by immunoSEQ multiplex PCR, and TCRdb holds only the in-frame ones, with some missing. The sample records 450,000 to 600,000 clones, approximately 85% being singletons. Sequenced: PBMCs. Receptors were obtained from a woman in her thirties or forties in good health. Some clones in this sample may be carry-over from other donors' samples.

CDR3 DNA sequence: TGTGCCAGCAGGCCCCTAGTAGCAAATGAGCAGTTCTTC. Translating gives CASRPLVANEQFF. The V gene is TRBV2, the J gene TRBJ2-1; D not certain. V was cut by 6 bases and J by 7 bases, with 13 bases left in between. CDR1 is SNHLY, CDR2 FYNNEI, per germline. This CDR3 spans 13 amino acids. Variable domain in full (rest from reference TRBV2 and TRBJ2-1): EPEVTQTPSHQVTQMGQEVILRCVPISNHLYFYWYRQILGQKVEFLVSFYNNEISEKSEIFDDQFSVERPDGSNFTLKIRSTKLEDSAMYFCASRPLVANEQFFGPGTRLTVL.

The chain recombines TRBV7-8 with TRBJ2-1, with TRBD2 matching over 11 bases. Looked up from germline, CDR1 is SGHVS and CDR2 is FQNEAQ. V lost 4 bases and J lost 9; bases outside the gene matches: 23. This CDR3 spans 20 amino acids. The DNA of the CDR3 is TGTGCCAGCAGCTCCACCCAGGGGAGGGCCAGGCTAGCGGGAGGAGGTGAGCAGTTCTTC. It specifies CASSSTQGRARLAGGGEQFF.

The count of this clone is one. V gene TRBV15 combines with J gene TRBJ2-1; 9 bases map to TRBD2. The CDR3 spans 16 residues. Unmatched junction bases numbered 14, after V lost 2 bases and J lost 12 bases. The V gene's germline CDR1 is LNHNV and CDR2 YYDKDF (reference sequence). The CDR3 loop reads CATSRNPRGSGSMQFF. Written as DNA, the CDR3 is TGTGCCACCAGCAGAAACCCCCGCGGTAGCGGGAGTATGCAGTTCTTC.

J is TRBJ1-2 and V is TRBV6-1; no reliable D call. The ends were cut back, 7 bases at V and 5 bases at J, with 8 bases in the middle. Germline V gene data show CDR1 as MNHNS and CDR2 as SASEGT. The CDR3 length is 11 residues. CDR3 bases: TGTGCCAGCAACACAGTTTATGGCTACACCTTC. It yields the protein CASNTVYGYTF.

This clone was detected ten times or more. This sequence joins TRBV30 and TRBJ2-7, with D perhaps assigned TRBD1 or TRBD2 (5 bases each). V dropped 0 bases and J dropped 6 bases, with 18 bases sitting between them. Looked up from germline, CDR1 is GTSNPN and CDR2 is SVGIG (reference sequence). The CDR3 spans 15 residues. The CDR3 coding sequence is TGTGCCTGGAGTGTACTTGGGGCAGGTGAGGGCGAGCAGTACTTC. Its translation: CAWSVLGAGEGEQYF.

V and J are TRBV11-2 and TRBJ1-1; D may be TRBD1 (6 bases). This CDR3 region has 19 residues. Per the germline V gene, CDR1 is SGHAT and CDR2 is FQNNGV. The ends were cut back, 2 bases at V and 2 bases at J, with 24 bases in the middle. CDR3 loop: CASSLLRGPLLTVNTEAFF. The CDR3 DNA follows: TGTGCCAGCAGCTTACTTCGGGGGCCCCTATTGACAGTAAACACTGAAGCTTTCTTT.

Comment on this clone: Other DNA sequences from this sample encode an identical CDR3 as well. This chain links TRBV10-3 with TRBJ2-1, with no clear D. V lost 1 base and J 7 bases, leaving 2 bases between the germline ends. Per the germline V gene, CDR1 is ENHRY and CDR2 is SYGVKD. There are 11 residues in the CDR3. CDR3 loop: CAISELNEQFF. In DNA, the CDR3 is TGTGCCATCAGTGAGTTGAATGAGCAGTTCTTC.

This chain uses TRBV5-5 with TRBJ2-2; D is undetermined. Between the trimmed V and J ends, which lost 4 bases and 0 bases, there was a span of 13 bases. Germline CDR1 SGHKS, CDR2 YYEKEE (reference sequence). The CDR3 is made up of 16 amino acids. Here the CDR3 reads CASSPAKPTNTGELFF. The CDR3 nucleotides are TGTGCCAGCAGCCCAGCTAAACCCACGAACACCGGGGAGCTGTTTTTT.